A single sample gave rise to the 22 T cell receptor beta chains below, sequenced in a study of cytomegalovirus exposure and HLA in healthy donors. TCRdb keeps only in-frame clones here, not all; method: immunoSEQ multiplex PCR. Of over 50,000 clones in the sample, nearly 95% were seen once. Sequencing used PBMCs. These receptors were obtained from a man between 18 and 29 years old in good health and CMV-seropositive.

A remark on this clone: A junction end diverges from the germline sequence, so it may reflect a read error. The chain couples TRBV7-7 to TRBJ2-7; D is unclear. Germline CDR1 is SSHAT and CDR2 is FNYEAQ (reference sequence). There are 8 residues in the CDR3. Here the CDR3 reads CASSPPLF. The CDR3 DNA follows: TGTGCTAGCAGCCCTCCACTCTTC.

This sequence joins TRBV28 and TRBJ2-5; TRBD2 is a possible D gene (5 bases). CDR1 and CDR2 from the germline V gene are MDHEN and SYDVKM. The CDR3 has 15 residues. V gave up 6 bases and J gave up 5 bases, with 19 bases separating them. CDR3 sequence (DNA): TGTGCCAGCAGCCTCCTCCCGTCCCGGAGGGAGACCCAGTACTTC. Translation gives CASSLLPSRRETQYF.

The rearrangement links TRBV2 to TRBJ1-2; 8 bases map to TRBD1. The CDR3 contains 14 residues. The trim removed 3 bases at V and 4 bases at J, leaving 4 bases unmatched. CDR1 and CDR2 from the germline V gene are SNHLY and FYNNEI. The CDR3 region is CASSDTGTGYGYTF. CDR3 DNA sequence: TGTGCCAGCAGTGATACCGGGACAGGCTATGGCTACACCTTC.

The V gene is TRBV9, the J gene TRBJ2-2; 9 bases map to TRBD2. Per germline, CDR1 SGDLS and CDR2 YYNGEE. The CDR3 has 17 amino acids. With V trimmed by 0 bases and J by 1 base, 4 bases remained unmatched. The CDR3: CASSVALLAGNTGELFF. CDR3 nucleotides: TGTGCCAGCAGCGTAGCATTACTAGCGGGGAACACCGGGGAGCTGTTTTTT.

The chain employs TRBV19 and TRBJ2-7; perhaps TRBD1 as D (6 bases). Germline V CDR1 and CDR2: LNHDA, SQIVND (reference sequence). CDR3 length: 15 residues. V was trimmed by 0 bases and J by 1 base, leaving 10 bases between them. CDR3 coding DNA: TGTGCCAGTAGTATAGAGGGGGCTTCGTCCTACGAGCAGTACTTC. It specifies CASSIEGASSYEQYF.

V and J are TRBV5-1 and TRBJ2-1, with a tentative D call TRBD2 (5 bases). Germline V lookup: CDR1 SGHRS, CDR2 YFSETQ. V lost 3 bases and J 0 bases, leaving 10 bases between the germline ends. This CDR3 comprises 15 residues. This CDR3 reads CASSSSGASYNEQFF. For the CDR3, the DNA is TGCGCCAGCAGCTCAAGCGGAGCCTCCTACAATGAGCAGTTCTTC.

The chain is built from TRBV9 and TRBJ1-4; D unresolved. V lost 3 bases and J lost 8, with 8 bases in between. Germline V gives CDR1 SGDLS, CDR2 YYNGEE. The CDR3 is made up of 12 amino acids. CDR3 residues: CASSETGEKLFF. The CDR3 nucleotides are TGTGCCAGCAGCGAGACGGGAGAAAAACTGTTTTTT.

This rearrangement joins TRBV15 to TRBJ2-6; D remains ambiguous. Germline CDR1 reads LNHNV; CDR2 reads YYDKDF (reference sequence). The CDR3 contains 14 residues. Trimming shortened V by 3 bases and J by 0 bases, and 3 bases separated the two germline ends. In nucleotides, the CDR3 is TGTGCCACCAGCAGTATCTCTGGGGCCAACGTCCTGACTTTC. It specifies CATSSISGANVLTF.

The chain recombines TRBV10-3 with TRBJ2-5, with 9 bases lining up with TRBD2. This CDR3 is built from 18 residues. Germline-derived CDR1 and CDR2 are ENHRY and SYGVKD. The V gene end was trimmed by 0 bases and the J gene end by 4 bases; junction bases not matched to a gene: 12. CDR3 in amino acids: CAISESISGSAGAETQYF. In DNA, the CDR3 is TGTGCCATCAGTGAGTCGATTAGCGGGAGCGCAGGGGCAGAGACCCAGTACTTC.

The J gene is TRBJ1-1, the V gene TRBV5-1; D may be TRBD1 (6 bases). Germline V gives CDR1 SGHRS, CDR2 YFSETQ. V lost 6 bases and J 6 bases, leaving 18 bases between the germline ends. The CDR3 is 14 amino acids. CDR3 residues: CASTWTVGSPEAFF. CDR3 coding DNA: TGCGCCAGCACCTGGACAGTTGGGTCCCCTGAAGCTTTCTTT. Drawing the rest from reference TRBV5-1 and TRBJ1-1, the complete variable domain is KAGVTQTPRYLIKTRGQQVTLSCSPISGHRSVSWYQQTPGQGLQFLFEYFSETQRNKGNFPGRFSGRQFSNSRSEMNVSTLELGDSALYLCASTWTVGSPEAFFGQGTRLTVV.

The CDR3 region is CASSIDSDSYNEQFF. The DNA for the CDR3 is TGTGCCAGTAGTATAGATAGTGACAGTTACAATGAGCAGTTCTTC. The genes are TRBV19 and TRBJ2-1; tentative D call: TRBD1 (5 bases). The CDR3 contains 15 residues. Germline CDR1 reads LNHDA; CDR2 reads SQIVND (reference sequence). The ends were cut back, 0 bases at V and 4 bases at J, with 10 bases in the middle.

This chain uses TRBV5-6 with TRBJ2-7; the match to TRBD2 covers 10 bases. The germline gives CDR1 SGHDT, CDR2 YYEEEE. V lost 0 bases and J lost 5; bases outside the gene matches: 8. The CDR3 consists of 16 residues. CDR3 in DNA: TGTGCCAGCAGCTTGGGCTGGACTAGCGGTTCCAACGAGCAGTACTTC. Its protein is CASSLGWTSGSNEQYF.

The rearrangement uses TRBV6-5 and TRBJ1-1; D unclear. The CDR3 has 14 amino acids. Trimming took off 5 bases at V and 1 base at J, with 11 bases between the two ends. Germline V gene lookup returns CDR1 MNHEY and CDR2 SVGAGI. The CDR3 loop reads CASSPPSTNTEAFF. The CDR3 bases are TGTGCCAGCAGTCCACCCAGTACGAACACTGAAGCTTTCTTT.

The CDR3 nucleotides are TGTGCCAGCCAAGGACAGGTGGCTTCCTACGAGCAGTACTTC. This encodes CASQGQVASYEQYF. The V and J genes are TRBV7-9 and TRBJ2-7; 7 bases agree with TRBD1. The ends lost 8 bases at V and 1 base at J; junction bases unmatched: 8. CDR1 is SEHNR, CDR2 FQNEAQ, per germline (reference sequence). This CDR3 is built from 14 residues.

V usage is TRBV28 and J usage is TRBJ2-3; the match to TRBD1 covers 7 bases. From germline, CDR1 is MDHEN and CDR2 SYDVKM. J gave up 4 bases and V 7 bases, and 5 bases lay outside the gene matches. CDR3 size: 13 residues. This CDR3 reads CASTRQGSDTQYF. The CDR3 DNA reads TGTGCCAGCACCCGACAGGGCTCAGATACGCAGTATTTT.

This sequence joins TRBV7-6 and TRBJ2-7, with TRBD2 matching 12 bases. Looked up from germline, CDR1 is SGHVS and CDR2 is FNYEAQ. V shed 4 bases, J shed 4 bases, and the junction held 5 bases outside the gene matches. The CDR3 extends over 15 amino acids. CDR3 loop: CASSYGLAGLYEQYF. The CDR3 DNA reads as TGTGCCAGCAGCTACGGACTAGCGGGATTGTACGAGCAGTACTTC. Full variable domain (missing parts from reference TRBV7-6 and TRBJ2-7): GAGVSQSPRYKVTKRGQDVALRCDPISGHVSLYWYRQALGQGPEFLTYFNYEAQQDKSGLPNDRFSAERPEGSISTLTIQRTEQRDSAMYRCASSYGLAGLYEQYFGPGTRLTVT.

This chain uses TRBV30 with TRBJ1-5; 7 bases align to TRBD1. Germline values: CDR1 GTSNPN, CDR2 SVGIG (reference sequence). The CDR3 is made up of 13 amino acids. With 0 bases clipped from V and 4 bases from J, the junction kept 0 bases outside the gene matches. CDR3 DNA: TGTGCCTGGAGTGTACAGGGGAATCAGCCCCAGCATTTT. Translated: CAWSVQGNQPQHF.

The chain recombines TRBV5-5 with TRBJ2-3; 11 nucleotides match TRBD2. From germline, CDR1 is SGHKS and CDR2 YYEKEE (reference sequence). The CDR3 spans 13 residues. J was trimmed by 9 bases and V by 5 bases; bases with no gene match: 5. CDR3 in DNA: TGTGCCAGCAGTACTAGCGGGAGTAACACGCAGTATTTT. Protein: CASSTSGSNTQYF.

The V gene is TRBV7-3, the J gene TRBJ2-7; 7 bases align to TRBD2. Germline trimming cut 0 bases from V and 4 bases from J; bases unmatched to any gene: 6. The CDR3 consists of 15 residues. Germline V gene sequence: CDR1 SGHTA, CDR2 FQGTGA. CDR3 amino acids: CASSLTGGRLYEQYF. In DNA form, the CDR3 reads TGTGCCAGCAGCTTAACCGGCGGGAGATTGTACGAGCAGTACTTC.

The sample holds a few counts of this clone. The gene calls are TRBV9 and TRBJ2-1; 8 nucleotides match TRBD2. The CDR3 runs 16 residues. The ends lost 4 bases at V and 6 bases at J; junction bases unmatched: 12. Germline V gene data show CDR1 as SGDLS and CDR2 as YYNGEE. The CDR3 protein is CASSPMPGLVFNEQFF. The CDR3 region has the DNA TGTGCCAGCAGCCCGATGCCGGGACTAGTGTTCAATGAGCAGTTCTTC.

The chain has TRBV30 and TRBJ1-1; D remains unclear. Germline-derived CDR1 and CDR2 are GTSNPN and SVGIG (reference sequence). This CDR3 is 13 amino acids long. Trimming shortened V by 0 bases and J by 4 bases, and 9 bases separated the two germline ends. CDR3 loop: CAWSVTGITEAFF. The CDR3 region has the DNA TGTGCCTGGAGTGTTACGGGGATCACTGAAGCTTTCTTT.

This clone was recorded only once. The rearrangement links TRBV19 to TRBJ2-1, with D possibly matching TRBD1 (6 bases). This CDR3 region has 13 residues. In germline, CDR1 is LNHDA, CDR2 SQIVND (reference sequence). V was clipped by 5 bases and J by 4 bases, with 9 bases between them. CDR3: CASSPTGYNEQFF. The DNA for the CDR3 is TGTGCCAGTAGTCCCACAGGGTACAATGAGCAGTTCTTC. Combining the CDR3 with reference TRBV19 and TRBJ2-1 gives the whole variable domain DGGITQSPKYLFRKEGQNVTLSCEQNLNHDAMYWYRQDPGQGLRLIYYSQIVNDFQKGDIAEGYSVSREKKESFPLTVTSAQKNPTAFYLCASSPTGYNEQFFGPGTRLTVL.